Listed below are T cell receptor beta chains from one sample, sequenced in a study of blood T cell repertoires in COVID-19. The data were produced by immunoSEQ multiplex PCR, yet TCRdb's version contains in-frame clones alone and is incomplete. The sample includes 150,000 to 200,000 clones, about 86% of them seen just once. The sample comprised peripheral blood. The receptors shown here come from a man between 18 and 29 years old with acute or convalescent COVID-19. Both conserved end residues are part of each CDR3. The order of the fields is J gene, clone size, CDR3 length, D gene, V gene, CDR3 protein, CDR3 DNA. D genes are given only for firm matches. Only part of the rows carry a size: once, few, many, or a class if the clone is expanded.

>TRBJ1-1|.|15|.|TRBV4-2
CASREEATMNTEAFF
TGTGCCAGCAGGGAGGAGGCCACCATGAACACTGAAGCTTTCTTT
>TRBJ1-1|.|15|TRBD1|TRBV27
CASSLKTGGVTEAFF
TGTGCCAGCAGTTTAAAGACAGGGGGTGTCACTGAAGCTTTCTTT
>TRBJ2-1|.|16|.|TRBV25-1
CASSESGAPGDNEQFF
TGTGCCAGCAGTGAAAGTGGGGCGCCCGGCGACAATGAGCAGTTCTTC
>TRBJ1-5|.|14|.|TRBV6-5
CASRAGVSNQPQHF
TGTGCCAGCAGAGCGGGTGTAAGCAATCAGCCCCAGCATTTT
>TRBJ1-3|.|14|.|TRBV30
CAWSQGVAGNTIYF
TGTGCCTGGAGTCAAGGGGTCGCAGGAAACACCATATATTTT
>TRBJ2-7|.|14|.|TRBV7-2
CASSLPAGNAEQYF
TGTGCCAGCAGCCTCCCCGCAGGGAACGCCGAGCAGTACTTC
>TRBJ1-6|.|15|TRBD1|TRBV28
CASSFSRTGDSPLHF
TGTGCCAGCAGTTTTTCTAGGACAGGGGATTCACCCCTCCACTTT
>TRBJ2-3|.|18|TRBD2|TRBV9
CASSVVRGLAGGADTQYF
TGTGCCAGCAGCGTAGTCCGCGGACTAGCGGGGGGAGCGGATACGCAGTATTTT
>TRBJ2-1|.|14|.|TRBV5-1
CASSGGASYNEQFF
TGCGCCAGCTCTGGGGGGGCATCTTACAATGAGCAGTTCTTC
>TRBJ1-3|.|15|TRBD1|TRBV7-9
CASSFIDRGGNTIYF
TGTGCCAGCAGCTTCATCGACAGGGGCGGGAACACCATATATTTT
>TRBJ1-4|.|16|TRBD1|TRBV18
CASSLGLGDSLEKLFF
TGTGCCAGCTCACTAGGCTTAGGGGACAGCCTTGAAAAACTGTTTTTT
>TRBJ2-2|.|16|.|TRBV18
CASSPNRRTNTGELFF
TGTGCCAGCTCACCAAACAGGAGAACGAACACCGGGGAGCTGTTTTTT
>TRBJ1-2|few|14|TRBD1|TRBV15
CATSSGQGHYGYTF
TGTGCCACCAGCTCGGGACAGGGTCACTATGGCTACACCTTC
>TRBJ2-1|.|14|.|TRBV15
CATSRARFLGGQFF
TGTGCCACCAGCAGAGCTCGATTTTTAGGGGGGCAGTTCTTC
>TRBJ1-5|.|14|TRBD1|TRBV27
CASRWGQAAGPQHF
TGTGCCAGCAGATGGGGACAGGCGGCGGGGCCCCAGCATTTT
>TRBJ1-2|.|13|.|TRBV5-1
CASSPRGPDGYTF
TGCGCCAGCAGCCCGAGAGGGCCTGATGGCTACACCTTC
>TRBJ1-2|once|14|TRBD1|TRBV16
CASSHGQGLGGYTF
TGTGCCAGCAGCCACGGACAGGGACTTGGTGGCTACACCTTC
>TRBJ2-3|.|15|TRBD1|TRBV15
CATRLDRGDTDTQYF
TGTGCCACCAGACTTGACAGGGGTGACACAGATACGCAGTATTTT
>TRBJ1-3|.|18|.|TRBV5-6
CASSPGTDPPYSGNTIYF
TGTGCCAGCAGCCCAGGGACTGACCCTCCTTACTCTGGAAACACCATATATTTT
>TRBJ2-2|.|18|.|TRBV24-1
CATSDPRGARANTGELFF
TGTGCCACCAGTGATCCCCGGGGGGCCAGGGCGAACACCGGGGAGCTGTTTTTT
>TRBJ2-7|.|12|.|TRBV30
CAWSEGDHEQYF
TGTGCCTGGAGCGAGGGGGACCACGAGCAGTACTTC
>TRBJ1-2|.|14|.|TRBV11-2
CASSLGGTKGGYTF
TGTGCCAGCAGCTTAGGGGGCACCAAGGGCGGCTACACCTTC
>TRBJ1-1|.|13|.|TRBV10-1
CASSLGAATEAFF
TGCGCCAGCAGCTTAGGGGCGGCCACTGAAGCTTTCTTT
>TRBJ1-1|.|13|.|TRBV27
CASSFTGNTEAFF
TGTGCCAGCAGTTTTACCGGGAACACTGAAGCTTTCTTT
>TRBJ2-5|.|16|TRBD2|TRBV5-5
CASSSRGLADQETQYF
TGTGCCAGCAGCTCACGGGGACTAGCGGACCAAGAGACCCAGTACTTC
>TRBJ2-1|.|15|TRBD2|TRBV7-3
CASSLIAGEGNEQFF
TGTGCCAGCAGCCTAATAGCGGGGGAGGGCAATGAGCAGTTCTTC
>TRBJ2-5|.|15|TRBD2|TRBV6-6
CASSLLGGGQETQYF
TGTGCCAGCAGCCTCCTGGGGGGGGGCCAAGAGACCCAGTACTTC
>TRBJ1-2|.|16|TRBD1|TRBV7-2
CASSGQVTATNYGYTF
TGTGCCAGCAGCGGACAGGTAACAGCAACCAACTATGGCTACACCTTC
>TRBJ2-1|.|14|TRBD1|TRBV11-3
CASSGRTGVNEQFF
TGTGCCAGCAGCGGGAGGACAGGGGTCAATGAGCAGTTCTTC